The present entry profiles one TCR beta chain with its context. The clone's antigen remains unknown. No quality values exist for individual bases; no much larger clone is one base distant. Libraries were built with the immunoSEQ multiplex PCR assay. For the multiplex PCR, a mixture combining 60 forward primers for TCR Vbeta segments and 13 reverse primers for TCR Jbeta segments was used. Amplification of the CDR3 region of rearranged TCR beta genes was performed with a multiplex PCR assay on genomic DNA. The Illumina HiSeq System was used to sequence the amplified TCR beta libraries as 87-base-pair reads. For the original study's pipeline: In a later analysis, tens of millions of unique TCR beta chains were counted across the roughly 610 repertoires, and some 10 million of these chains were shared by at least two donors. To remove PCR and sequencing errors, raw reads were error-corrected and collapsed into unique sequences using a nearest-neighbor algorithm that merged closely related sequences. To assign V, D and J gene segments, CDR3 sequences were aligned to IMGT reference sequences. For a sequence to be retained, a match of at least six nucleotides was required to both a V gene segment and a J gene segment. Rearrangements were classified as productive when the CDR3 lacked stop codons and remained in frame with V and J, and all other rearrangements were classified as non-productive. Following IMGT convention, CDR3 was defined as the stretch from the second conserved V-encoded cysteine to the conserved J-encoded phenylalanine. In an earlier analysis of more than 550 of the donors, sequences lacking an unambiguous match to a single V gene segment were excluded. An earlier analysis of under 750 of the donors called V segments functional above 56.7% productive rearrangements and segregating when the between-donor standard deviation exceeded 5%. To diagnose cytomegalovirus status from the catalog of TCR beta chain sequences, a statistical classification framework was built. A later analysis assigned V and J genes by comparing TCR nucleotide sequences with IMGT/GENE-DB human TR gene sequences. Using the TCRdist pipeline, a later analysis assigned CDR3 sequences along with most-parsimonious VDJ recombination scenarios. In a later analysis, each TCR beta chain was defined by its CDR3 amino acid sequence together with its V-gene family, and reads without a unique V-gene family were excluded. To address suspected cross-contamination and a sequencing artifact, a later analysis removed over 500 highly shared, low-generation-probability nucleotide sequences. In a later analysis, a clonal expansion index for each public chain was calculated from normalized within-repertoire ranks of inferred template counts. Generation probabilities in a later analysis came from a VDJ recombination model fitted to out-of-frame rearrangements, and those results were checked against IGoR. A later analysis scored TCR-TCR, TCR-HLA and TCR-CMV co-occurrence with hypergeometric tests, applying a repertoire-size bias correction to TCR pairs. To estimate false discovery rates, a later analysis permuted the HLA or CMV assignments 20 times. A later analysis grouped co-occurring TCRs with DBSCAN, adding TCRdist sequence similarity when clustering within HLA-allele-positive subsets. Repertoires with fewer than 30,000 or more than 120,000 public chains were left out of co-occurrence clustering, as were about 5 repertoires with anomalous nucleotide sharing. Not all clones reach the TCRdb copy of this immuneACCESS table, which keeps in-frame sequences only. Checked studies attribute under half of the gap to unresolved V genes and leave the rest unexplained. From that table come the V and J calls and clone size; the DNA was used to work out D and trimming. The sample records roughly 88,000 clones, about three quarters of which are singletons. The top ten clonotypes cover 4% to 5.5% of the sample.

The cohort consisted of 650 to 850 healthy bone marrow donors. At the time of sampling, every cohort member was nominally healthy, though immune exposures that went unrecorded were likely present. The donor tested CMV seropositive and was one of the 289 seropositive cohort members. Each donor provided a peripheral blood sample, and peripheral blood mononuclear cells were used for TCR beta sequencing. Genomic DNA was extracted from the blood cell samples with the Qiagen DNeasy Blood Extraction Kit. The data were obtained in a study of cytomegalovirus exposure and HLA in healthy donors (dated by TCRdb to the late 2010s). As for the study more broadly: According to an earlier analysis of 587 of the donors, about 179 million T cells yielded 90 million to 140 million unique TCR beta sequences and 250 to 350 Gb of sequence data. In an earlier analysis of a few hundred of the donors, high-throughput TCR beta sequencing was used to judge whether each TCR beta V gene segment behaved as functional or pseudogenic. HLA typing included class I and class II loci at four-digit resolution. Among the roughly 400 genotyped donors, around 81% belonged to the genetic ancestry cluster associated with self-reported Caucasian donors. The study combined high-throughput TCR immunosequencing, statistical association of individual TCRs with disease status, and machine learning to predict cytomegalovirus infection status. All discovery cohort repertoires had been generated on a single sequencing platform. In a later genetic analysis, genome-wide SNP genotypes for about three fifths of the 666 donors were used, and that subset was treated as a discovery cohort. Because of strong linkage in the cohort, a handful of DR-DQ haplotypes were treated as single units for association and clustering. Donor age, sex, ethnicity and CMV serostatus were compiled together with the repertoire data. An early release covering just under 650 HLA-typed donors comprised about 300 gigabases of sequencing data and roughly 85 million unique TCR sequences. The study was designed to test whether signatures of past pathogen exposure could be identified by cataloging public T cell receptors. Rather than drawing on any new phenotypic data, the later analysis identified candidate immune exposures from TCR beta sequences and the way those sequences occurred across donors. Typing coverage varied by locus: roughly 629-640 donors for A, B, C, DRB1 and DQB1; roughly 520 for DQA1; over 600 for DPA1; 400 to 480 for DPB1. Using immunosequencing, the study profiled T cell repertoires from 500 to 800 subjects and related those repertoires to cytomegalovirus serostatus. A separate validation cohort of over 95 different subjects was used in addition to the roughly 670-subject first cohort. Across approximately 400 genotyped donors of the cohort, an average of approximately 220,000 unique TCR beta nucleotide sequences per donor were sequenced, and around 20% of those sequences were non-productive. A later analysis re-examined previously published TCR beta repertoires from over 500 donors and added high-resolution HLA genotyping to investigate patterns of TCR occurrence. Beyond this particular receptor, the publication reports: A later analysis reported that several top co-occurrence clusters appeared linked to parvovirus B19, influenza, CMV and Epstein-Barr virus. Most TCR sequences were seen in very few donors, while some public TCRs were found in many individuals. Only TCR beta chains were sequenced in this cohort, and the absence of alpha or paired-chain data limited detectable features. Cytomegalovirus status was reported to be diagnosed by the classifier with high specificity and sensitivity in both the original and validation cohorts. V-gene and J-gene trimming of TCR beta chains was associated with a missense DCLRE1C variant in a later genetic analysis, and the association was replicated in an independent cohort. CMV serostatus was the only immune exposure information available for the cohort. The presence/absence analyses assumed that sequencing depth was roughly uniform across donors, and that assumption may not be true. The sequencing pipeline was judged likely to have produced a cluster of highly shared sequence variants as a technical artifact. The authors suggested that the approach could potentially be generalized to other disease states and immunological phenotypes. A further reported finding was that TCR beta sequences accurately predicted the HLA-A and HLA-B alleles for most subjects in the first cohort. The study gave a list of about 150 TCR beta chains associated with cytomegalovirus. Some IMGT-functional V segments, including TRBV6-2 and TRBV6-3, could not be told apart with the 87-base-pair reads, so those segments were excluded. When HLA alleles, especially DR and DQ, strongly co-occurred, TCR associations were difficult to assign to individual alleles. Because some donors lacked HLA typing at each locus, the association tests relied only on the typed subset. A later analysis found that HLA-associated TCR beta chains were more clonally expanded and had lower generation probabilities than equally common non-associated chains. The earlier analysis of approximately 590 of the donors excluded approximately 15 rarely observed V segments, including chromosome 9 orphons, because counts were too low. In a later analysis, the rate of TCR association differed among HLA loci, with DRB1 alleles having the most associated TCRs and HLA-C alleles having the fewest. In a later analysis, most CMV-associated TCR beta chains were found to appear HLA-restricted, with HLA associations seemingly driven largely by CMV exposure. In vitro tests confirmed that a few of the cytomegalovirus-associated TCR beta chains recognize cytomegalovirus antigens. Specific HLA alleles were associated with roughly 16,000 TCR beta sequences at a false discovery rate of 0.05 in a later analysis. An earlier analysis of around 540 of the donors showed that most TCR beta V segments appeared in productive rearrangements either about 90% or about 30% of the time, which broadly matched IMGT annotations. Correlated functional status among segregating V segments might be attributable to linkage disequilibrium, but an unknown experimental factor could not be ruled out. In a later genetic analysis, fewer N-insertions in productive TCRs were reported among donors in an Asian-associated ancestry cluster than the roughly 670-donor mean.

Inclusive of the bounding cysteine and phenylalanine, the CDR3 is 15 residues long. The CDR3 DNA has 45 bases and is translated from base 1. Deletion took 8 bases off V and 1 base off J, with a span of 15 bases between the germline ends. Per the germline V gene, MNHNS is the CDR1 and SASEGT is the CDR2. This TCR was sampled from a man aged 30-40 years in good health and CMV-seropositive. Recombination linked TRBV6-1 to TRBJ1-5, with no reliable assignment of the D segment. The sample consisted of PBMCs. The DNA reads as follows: TGTGCCAGCGGTTCTCCCCCGGGGAGCAATCAGCCCCAGCATTTT. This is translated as CASGSPPGSNQPQHF.